This passage covers 7 T cell receptor beta chains from one sample sequenced in a study of beta chain features in type 1 diabetes. General study findings and limits: Type 1 diabetes patients had TCRB CDR3s that were shorter (moderately but significantly so) in all four CD4+ subsets.

No antigen has been assigned to these receptors. Every isolated RNA sample was fully reverse transcribed, so sequencing captured expressed TCRB transcripts. Clones were read by immunoSEQ multiplex PCR, and TCRdb kept only the in-frame ones, dropping some. The sample has roughly 160,000 clones, roughly 8% seen once. The sample taken for sequencing was central memory CD4+ T cells from blood. Receptors originate from a man between 18 and 35 years old with type 1 diabetes.

This clone was observed a handful of times. This chain links TRBV10-2 with TRBJ1-5; no clear D. The CDR3 contains 14 residues. Germline V CDR1 and CDR2: WSHSY, SAAADI. Trimming stripped 3 bases from V and 7 bases from J, with 13 bases between. The CDR3 DNA is TGCGCCAGCAGTGAAATGGGCGGGTCCCAGCCCCAGCATTTT. Its translation is CASSEMGGSQPQHF.

This clone appeared a few times. The V gene is TRBV19, the J gene TRBJ1-5; D gene ambiguous. V lost 7 bases, J lost 1 base, and 14 bases lay in between. Germline V lookup: CDR1 LNHDA, CDR2 SQIVND (reference sequence). This CDR3 comprises 15 residues. The CDR3, as DNA: TGTGCCAGTAACGGGTTCGTGACGAGCAATCAGCCCCAGCATTTT. Its translation: CASNGFVTSNQPQHF.

In its sample, this clone was seen a few times. This chain connects TRBV2 to TRBJ1-1; 7 nucleotides line up with TRBD1. Unmatched junction bases numbered 10, after V lost 6 bases and J lost 3 bases. This CDR3 spans 15 amino acids. Germline V gene data show CDR1 as SNHLY and CDR2 as FYNNEI. This CDR3 reads CASRDREGSDTEAFF. CDR3 DNA sequence: TGTGCCAGCAGAGACAGGGAAGGCTCTGACACTGAAGCTTTCTTT.

This chain joins TRBV28 and TRBJ2-2, with 7 bases aligning to TRBD2. Germline CDR1 MDHEN, CDR2 SYDVKM. The CDR3 extends over 16 amino acids. V lost 3 bases to trimming and J lost 8 bases; unmatched junction nucleotides: 12. The CDR3 loop reads CASSLPGTTFLGELFF. CDR3 sequence (DNA): TGTGCCAGCAGTTTGCCCGGGACTACGTTTTTGGGGGAGCTGTTTTTT.

This clone appeared many times. At the DNA level, this CDR3 is encoded by other sequences in the same sample as well. The chain recombines TRBV29-1 with TRBJ2-2, with D possibly matching TRBD2 (6 bases). Trimming took 4 bases from V and 2 from J, leaving 8 bases between them. Germline V gives CDR1 SQVTM, CDR2 ANQGSEA. This CDR3 spans 13 amino acids. In DNA form, the CDR3 reads TGCAGCGTTGGGGGACTCAACACCGGGGAGCTGTTTTTT. As protein: CSVGGLNTGELFF.

The chain employs TRBV2 and TRBJ2-5; TRBD2 might be the D (6 bases). Trimming shortened V by 7 bases and J by 5 bases, and 11 bases separated the two germline ends. CDR1 is SNHLY and CDR2 is FYNNEI in the germline V gene. The CDR3 contains 12 residues. For the CDR3, the DNA is TGTGCCAGCACGACGAGCGGGGAGACCCAGTACTTC. Translated: CASTTSGETQYF.

This chain links TRBV2 with TRBJ2-7, with D maybe TRBD1 (5 bases). V lost 0 bases to trimming and J lost 8 bases, with 8 bases between them. Germline V CDR1 and CDR2: SNHLY, FYNNEI. The CDR3 loop spans 12 amino acids. The CDR3 DNA follows: TGTGCCAGCAGTGAAGCGCAGGGCAAGCAGTACTTC. It encodes CASSEAQGKQYF.